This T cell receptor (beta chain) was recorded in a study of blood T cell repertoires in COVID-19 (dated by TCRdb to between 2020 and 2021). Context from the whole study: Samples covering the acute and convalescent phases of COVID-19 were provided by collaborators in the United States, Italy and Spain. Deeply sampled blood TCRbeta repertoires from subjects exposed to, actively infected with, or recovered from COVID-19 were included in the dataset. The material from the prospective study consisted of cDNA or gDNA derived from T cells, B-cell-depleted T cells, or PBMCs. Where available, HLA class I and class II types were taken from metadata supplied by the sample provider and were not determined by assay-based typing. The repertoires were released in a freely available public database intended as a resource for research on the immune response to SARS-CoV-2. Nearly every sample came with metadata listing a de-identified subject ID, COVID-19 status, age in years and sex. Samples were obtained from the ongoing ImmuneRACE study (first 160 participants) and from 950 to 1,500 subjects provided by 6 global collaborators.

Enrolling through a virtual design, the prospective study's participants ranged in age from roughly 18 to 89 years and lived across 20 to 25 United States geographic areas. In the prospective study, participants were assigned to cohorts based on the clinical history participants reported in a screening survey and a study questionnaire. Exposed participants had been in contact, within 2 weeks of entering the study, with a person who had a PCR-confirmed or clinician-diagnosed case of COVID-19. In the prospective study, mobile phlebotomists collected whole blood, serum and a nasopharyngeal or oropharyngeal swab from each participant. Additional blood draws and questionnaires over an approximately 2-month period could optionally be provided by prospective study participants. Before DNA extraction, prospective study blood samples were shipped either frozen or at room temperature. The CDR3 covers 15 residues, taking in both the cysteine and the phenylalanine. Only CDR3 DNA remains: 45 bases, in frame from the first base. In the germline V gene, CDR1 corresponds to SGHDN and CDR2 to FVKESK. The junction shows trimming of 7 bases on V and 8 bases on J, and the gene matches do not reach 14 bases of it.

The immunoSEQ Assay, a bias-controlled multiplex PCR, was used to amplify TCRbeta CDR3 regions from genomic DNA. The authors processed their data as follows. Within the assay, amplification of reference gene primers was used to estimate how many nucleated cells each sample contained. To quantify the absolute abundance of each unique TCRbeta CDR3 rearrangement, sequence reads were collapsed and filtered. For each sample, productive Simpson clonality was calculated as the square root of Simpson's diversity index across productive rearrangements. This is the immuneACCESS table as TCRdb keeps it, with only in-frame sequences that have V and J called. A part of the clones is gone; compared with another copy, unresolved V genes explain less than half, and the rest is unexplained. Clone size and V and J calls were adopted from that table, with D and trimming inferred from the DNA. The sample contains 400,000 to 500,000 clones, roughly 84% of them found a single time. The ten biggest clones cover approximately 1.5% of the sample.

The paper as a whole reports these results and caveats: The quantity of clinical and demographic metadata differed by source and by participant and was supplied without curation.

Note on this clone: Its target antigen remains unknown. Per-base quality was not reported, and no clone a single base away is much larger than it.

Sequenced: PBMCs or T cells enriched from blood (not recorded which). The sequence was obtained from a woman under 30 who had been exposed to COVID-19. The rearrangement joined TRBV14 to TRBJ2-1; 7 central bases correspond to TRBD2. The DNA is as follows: TGTGCCAGCAAATCAAATCGGGGGAGGGGCGATGAGCAGTTCTTC. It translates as CASKSNRGRGDEQFF.